The 16 T cell receptor beta chains given below trace back to one sample, sequenced in a study of graft-versus-host responses after intestinal transplantation. Assay: immunoSEQ multiplex PCR; the TCRdb copy retains only in-frame clones and omits some. The data contain fewer than 45,000 clones, roughly nine tenths of them singletons. The specimen comprised PBMCs, sampled approximately 320 days after intestinal transplant. All receptors derive from a human patient who received an intestinal transplant, so some T cells may come from the graft donor.

The chain links TRBV11-2 to TRBJ2-6; D uncertain. The germline gives CDR1 SGHAT, CDR2 FQNNGV. Trimming cost V 4 bases and J 3 bases, with 7 bases left between them. There are 14 residues in the CDR3. CDR3 sequence: CASSSWGGANVLTF. CDR3 bases: TGTGCCAGCAGCTCTTGGGGTGGGGCCAACGTCCTGACTTTC.

V gene TRBV7-2 combines with J gene TRBJ2-6; D uncertain. The CDR3 runs to 13 residues. V was pared by 2 bases and J by 2 bases, with 1 base between. The germline gives CDR1 SGHTA, CDR2 FQGNSA. The CDR3 loop is CASSLPGANVLTF. DNA of the CDR3: TGTGCCAGCAGCTTACCTGGGGCCAACGTCCTGACTTTC.

The V and J genes are TRBV11-3 and TRBJ2-3; TRBD2 might be the D (6 bases). V was cut by 5 bases and J by 3 bases, with 18 bases left in between. The CDR3 length is 16 residues. The germline V gene encodes CDR1 SGHNT and CDR2 YENEEA. The CDR3 is CASSQGERVSTDTQYF. DNA for the CDR3: TGTGCCAGCAGCCAAGGGGAGCGGGTTAGTACAGATACGCAGTATTTT. The full variable domain, in which reference TRBV11-3 and TRBJ2-3 provide the parts outside the CDR3, is EAGVVQSPRYKIIEKKQPVAFWCNPISGHNTLYWYLQNLGQGPELLIRYENEEAVDDSQLPKDRFSAERLKGVDSTLKIQPAELGDSAVYLCASSQGERVSTDTQYFGPGTRLTVL.

This chain uses TRBV5-7 with TRBJ2-7; weak D call: TRBD2 (5 bases). TRBV5-7 is reported as an ORF; its role is uncertain. Trimming took off 0 bases at V and 9 bases at J, with 13 bases between the two ends. The CDR3 sequence is 13 residues long. The CDR3 region is CASSLDIGVGQYF. The CDR3 bases are TGTGCCAGCAGCTTGGATATCGGGGTCGGGCAGTACTTC.

V and J are TRBV6-1 and TRBJ2-5; no clear D gene. CDR3 length: 14 residues. Deletions cut 4 bases from V and 7 bases from J, with 16 bases between. CDR1 MNHNS and CDR2 SASEGT come from the germline V gene. The CDR3 DNA reads as TGTGCCAGCAGTGCCAGCCTCCAAATGACGACCCAGTACTTC. It is translated as CASSASLQMTTQYF.

This sequence joins TRBV25-1 and TRBJ2-2, with D perhaps TRBD2 (6 bases). The germline gives CDR1 MGHDK, CDR2 SYGVNS. The CDR3 spans 17 residues. The V end lost 6 bases, the J end lost 4 bases, and 21 bases lay between the germline ends. The CDR3 sequence is CASSTGYGRGPTGELFF. CDR3 DNA sequence: TGTGCCAGCAGCACAGGCTATGGGCGGGGACCCACCGGGGAGCTGTTTTTT.

This clone was detected only a few times. J is TRBJ1-1 and V is TRBV21-1. TRBV21-1 is a recognized pseudogene. The CDR3 contains 16 residues. The CDR3 DNA sequence: TGTGCCAGCAGCAAAGGCGTGGGGTTCATGAACACTGAAGCTTTCTTT. Encoded protein: CASSKGVGFMNTEAFF.

The genes are TRBV5-1 and TRBJ2-5; D uncertain. From germline, CDR1 is SGHRS and CDR2 YFSETQ. The CDR3 contains 11 residues. Trimming took off 1 base at V and 5 bases at J, with 3 bases between the two ends. The CDR3 DNA reads as TGCGCCAGCAGCTTGATGGAGACCCAGTACTTC. It yields the protein CASSLMETQYF.

The chain couples TRBV6-6 to TRBJ1-5; 7 bases map to TRBD1. Trimming cost V 7 bases and J 4 bases; bases outside gene matches: 4. This CDR3 is built from 13 residues. Per germline, CDR1 MNHNY and CDR2 SVGAGI (reference sequence). The CDR3 is CASKGALNQPQHF. In DNA, the CDR3 is TGTGCCAGCAAGGGGGCCCTTAATCAGCCCCAGCATTTT.

This chain connects TRBV5-1 to TRBJ2-5, with D unresolved. The CDR3 has 12 residues. V gave up 6 bases and J gave up 5 bases, with 11 bases separating them. Germline V lookup: CDR1 SGHRS, CDR2 YFSETQ. DNA of the CDR3: TGCGCCAGCAATCTCTTTGGGGAGACCCAGTACTTC. This encodes CASNLFGETQYF.

This clone occurred a few times. The V and J genes are TRBV12-1 and TRBJ1-1; the table calls TRBD1, which could not be checked here. TRBV12-1 is flagged as a pseudogene. The CDR3 extends over 11 amino acids. For the CDR3, the DNA is TGTGCCAGCAGCGGCCACACTGAAGCTTTCTTT. It is translated as CASSGHTEAFF.

The V gene is TRBV6-1, the J gene TRBJ1-1; TRBD1 might be the D (5 bases). Germline CDR1 MNHNS, CDR2 SASEGT. The CDR3 is made up of 13 amino acids. The ends were cut back, 3 bases at V and 6 bases at J, with 11 bases in the middle. CDR3 in amino acids: CASSDRDPAEAFF. The DNA for the CDR3 is TGTGCCAGCAGTGACAGGGACCCGGCTGAAGCTTTCTTT.

The chain links TRBV5-1 to TRBJ2-1; 8 bases match TRBD2. Germline-derived CDR1 and CDR2 are SGHRS and YFSETQ. This CDR3 contains 17 residues. V dropped 0 bases and J dropped 0; count of bases not matched to a gene: 5. Here the CDR3 reads CASSLGPAGVSYNEQFF. As DNA, the CDR3 is TGCGCCAGCAGCTTGGGGCCAGCGGGGGTCTCCTACAATGAGCAGTTCTTC.

The chain combines TRBV4-1 with TRBJ1-2; D perhaps matches TRBD1 (6 bases). V lost 5 bases and J lost 4, with 23 bases in between. Germline V gene data show CDR1 as MGHRA and CDR2 as YSYEKL. This CDR3 has 17 amino acids. CDR3 coding DNA: TGCGCCAGCAGCGCGAAGAATTTAGGGGGGGAATCCTATGGCTACACCTTC. Amino acids: CASSAKNLGGESYGYTF.

The rearrangement links TRBV5-1 to TRBJ2-5; D not certain. Looked up from germline, CDR1 is SGHRS and CDR2 is YFSETQ. CDR3 length: 14 residues. Trimming removed 0 bases from V and 2 bases from J, with 8 bases in between. The CDR3 is CASSLGIFQETQYF. The CDR3 coding sequence is TGCGCCAGCAGCTTGGGGATTTTTCAAGAGACCCAGTACTTC.

This clone has a single count. The chain recombines TRBV18 with TRBJ2-3; a weak D match, TRBD2 (5 bases). The V gene lost 2 bases and the J gene lost 4 bases, with 10 bases spanning the gap. Germline CDR1 KGHSH, CDR2 LQKENI. This CDR3 has 14 residues. CDR3 bases: TGTGCCAGCTCACCAGCGGGTCCTGCAGATACGCAGTATTTT. This codes for CASSPAGPADTQYF.